This T cell receptor (beta chain) appears in the sequencing data of a study of T cells in Graves' hyperthyroidism and ophthalmopathy. Whole-study results and caveats: A model built on 13 V-J features separated ophthalmopathy from stable hyperthyroidism.

Using RNA transcripts as the source, TCR beta CDR3 regions were amplified. HTBI primers drove first-round RT-PCR of the TCR CDR3. TCRdb re-analysed the multiplex PCR reads in MiXCR, keeping a single row per CDR3 protein. The data contain more than 500,000 distinct CDR3 sequences, about 16% of them seen just once; the ten biggest clones take up about 29%. Trimming cost V 7 bases and J 1 base; bases outside gene matches: 3. CDR3 length: 14 amino acids. Germline-derived CDR1 and CDR2 are WNHNN and SYGVQD (reference sequence). Of note for this clonotype: Its matching antigen is unknown.

Sequences were obtained from blood. This chain joins TRBV10-1 and TRBJ1-1, with TRBD1 matching 10 bases. This sequence originates from a woman in her 30s with Graves' ophthalmopathy. CDR3 DNA sequence: TGCGCCAGCATGCGGGACAGGGGGAACACTGAAGCTTTCTTT. This codes for CASMRDRGNTEAFF.